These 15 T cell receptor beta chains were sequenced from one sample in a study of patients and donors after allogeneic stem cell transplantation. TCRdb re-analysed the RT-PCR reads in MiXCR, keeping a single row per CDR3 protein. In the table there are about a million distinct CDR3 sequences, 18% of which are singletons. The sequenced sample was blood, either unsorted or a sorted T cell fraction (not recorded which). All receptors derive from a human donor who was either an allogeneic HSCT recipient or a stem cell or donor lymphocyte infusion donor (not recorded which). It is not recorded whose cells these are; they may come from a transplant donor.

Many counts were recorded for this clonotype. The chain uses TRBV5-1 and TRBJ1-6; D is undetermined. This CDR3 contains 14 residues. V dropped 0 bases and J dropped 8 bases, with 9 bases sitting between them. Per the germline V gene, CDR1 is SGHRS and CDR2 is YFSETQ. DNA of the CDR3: TGCGCCAGCAGCTTGGGGAATATGGATTCACCCCTCCACTTT. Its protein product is CASSLGNMDSPLHF.

Here the CDR3 reads CASSYSRAISEQFF. The CDR3, as DNA: TGTGCCAGCAGTTACTCGAGGGCCATTAGTGAGCAGTTCTTC. V and J are TRBV6-5 and TRBJ2-1, with D possibly being TRBD2 (5 bases). V was cut by 0 bases and J by 9 bases, with 12 bases left in between. CDR3 length: 14 residues. The germline V gene has CDR1 MNHEY and CDR2 SVGAGI.

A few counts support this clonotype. The CDR3 bases are TGTGCCAGCAGAGGCGACGGCTACGAGCAGTACTTC. Translation gives CASRGDGYEQYF. V usage is TRBV13 and J usage is TRBJ2-7; no clear D. V was clipped by 6 bases and J by 3 bases, with 9 bases between them. CDR3 length: 12 amino acids. Germline lookup yields CDR1 PRHDT and CDR2 FYEKMQ (reference sequence).

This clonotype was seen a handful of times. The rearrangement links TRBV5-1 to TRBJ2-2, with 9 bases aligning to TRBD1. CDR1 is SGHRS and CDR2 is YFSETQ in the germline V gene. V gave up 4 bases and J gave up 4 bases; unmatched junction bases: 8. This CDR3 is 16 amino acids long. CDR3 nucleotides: TGCGCCAGCAGCCTGCTGGGACAGGGAAGCACCGGGGAGCTGTTTTTT. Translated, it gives CASSLLGQGSTGELFF. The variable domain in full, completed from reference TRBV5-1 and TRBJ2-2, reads KAGVTQTPRYLIKTRGQQVTLSCSPISGHRSVSWYQQTPGQGLQFLFEYFSETQRNKGNFPGRFSGRQFSNSRSEMNVSTLELGDSALYLCASSLLGQGSTGELFFGEGSRLTVL.

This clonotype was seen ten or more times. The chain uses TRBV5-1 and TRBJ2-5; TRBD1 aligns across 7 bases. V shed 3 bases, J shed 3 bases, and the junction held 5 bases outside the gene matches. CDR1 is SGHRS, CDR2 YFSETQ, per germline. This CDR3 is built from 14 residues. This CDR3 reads CASSSPGTEETQYF. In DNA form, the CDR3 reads TGCGCCAGCAGCTCACCGGGGACAGAAGAGACCCAGTACTTC.

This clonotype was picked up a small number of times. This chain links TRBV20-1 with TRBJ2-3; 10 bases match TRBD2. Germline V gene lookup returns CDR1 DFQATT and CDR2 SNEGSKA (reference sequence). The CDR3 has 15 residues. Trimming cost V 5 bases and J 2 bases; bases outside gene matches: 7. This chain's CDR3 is CSAGQRGGTTDTQYF. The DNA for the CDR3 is TGCAGTGCTGGACAGCGGGGGGGCACCACAGATACGCAGTATTTT.

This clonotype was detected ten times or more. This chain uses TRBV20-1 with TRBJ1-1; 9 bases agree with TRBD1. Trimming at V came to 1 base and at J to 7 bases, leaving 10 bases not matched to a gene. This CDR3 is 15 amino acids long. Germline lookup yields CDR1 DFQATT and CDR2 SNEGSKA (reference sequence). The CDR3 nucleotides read TGCAGTGCTAGAGGAGGACAGGGGAGAACAAATGAAGCTTTCTTT. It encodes CSARGGQGRTNEAFF.

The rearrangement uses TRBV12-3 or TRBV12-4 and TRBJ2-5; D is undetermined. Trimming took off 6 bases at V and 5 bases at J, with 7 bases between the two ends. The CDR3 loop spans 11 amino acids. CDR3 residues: CASRLGETQYF. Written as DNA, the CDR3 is TGTGCCAGCAGATTGGGGGAGACCCAGTACTTC.

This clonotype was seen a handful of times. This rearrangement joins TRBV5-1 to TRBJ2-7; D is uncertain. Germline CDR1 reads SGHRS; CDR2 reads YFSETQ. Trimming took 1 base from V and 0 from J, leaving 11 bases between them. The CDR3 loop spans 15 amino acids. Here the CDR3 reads CASSLFDNLSYEQYF. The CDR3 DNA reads TGCGCCAGCAGCTTGTTCGACAACCTCTCCTACGAGCAGTACTTC. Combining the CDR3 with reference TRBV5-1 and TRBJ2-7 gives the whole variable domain KAGVTQTPRYLIKTRGQQVTLSCSPISGHRSVSWYQQTPGQGLQFLFEYFSETQRNKGNFPGRFSGRQFSNSRSEMNVSTLELGDSALYLCASSLFDNLSYEQYFGPGTRLTVT.

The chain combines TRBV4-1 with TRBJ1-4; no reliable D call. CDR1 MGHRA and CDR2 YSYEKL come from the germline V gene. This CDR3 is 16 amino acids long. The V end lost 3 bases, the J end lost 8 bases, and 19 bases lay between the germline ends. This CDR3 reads CASSQISFGFEEKLFF. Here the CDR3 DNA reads TGCGCCAGCAGCCAGATCTCTTTCGGGTTTGAGGAAAAACTGTTTTTT.

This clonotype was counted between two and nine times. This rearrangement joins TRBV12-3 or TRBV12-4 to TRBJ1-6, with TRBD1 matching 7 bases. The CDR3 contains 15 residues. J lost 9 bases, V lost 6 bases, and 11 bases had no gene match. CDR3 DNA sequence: TGTGCCAGCAGCCTTCTCCGGGACAGAGGTTCACCCCTCCACTTT. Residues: CASSLLRDRGSPLHF.

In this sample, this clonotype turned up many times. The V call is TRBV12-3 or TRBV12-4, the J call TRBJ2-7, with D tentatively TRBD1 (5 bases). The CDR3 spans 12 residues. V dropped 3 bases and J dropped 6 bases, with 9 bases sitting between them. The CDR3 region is CASSFGAGEQYF. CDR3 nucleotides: TGTGCCAGCAGTTTTGGGGCTGGCGAGCAGTACTTC.

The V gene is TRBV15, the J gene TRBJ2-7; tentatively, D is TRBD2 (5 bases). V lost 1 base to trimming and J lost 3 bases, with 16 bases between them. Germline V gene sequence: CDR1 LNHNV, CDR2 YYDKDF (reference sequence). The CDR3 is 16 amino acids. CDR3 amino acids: CATSRAVSGKFYEQYF. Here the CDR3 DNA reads TGTGCCACCAGCAGAGCTGTGAGCGGAAAGTTCTACGAGCAGTACTTC.

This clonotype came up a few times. The CDR3 loop is CATGTAGYNEQFF. DNA for the CDR3: TGTGCCACCGGTACTGCGGGGTACAATGAGCAGTTCTTC. This chain uses TRBV24-1 with TRBJ2-1, with a weak D call TRBD2 (6 bases). V was cut by 9 bases and J by 4 bases, with 12 bases left in between. In germline, CDR1 is KGHDR, CDR2 SFDVKD. The CDR3 has 13 amino acids.

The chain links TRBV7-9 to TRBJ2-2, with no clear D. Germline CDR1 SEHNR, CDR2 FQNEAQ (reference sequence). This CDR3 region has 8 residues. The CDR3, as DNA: TGTCTCACCGGGGAGCTGTTTTTT. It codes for CLTGELFF. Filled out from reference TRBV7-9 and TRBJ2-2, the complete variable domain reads DTGVSQNPRHKITKRGQNVTFRCDPISEHNRLYWYRQTLGQGPEFLTYFQNEAQLEKSRLLSDRFSAERPKGSFSTLEIQRTEQGDSAMYLCLTGELFFGEGSRLTVL.